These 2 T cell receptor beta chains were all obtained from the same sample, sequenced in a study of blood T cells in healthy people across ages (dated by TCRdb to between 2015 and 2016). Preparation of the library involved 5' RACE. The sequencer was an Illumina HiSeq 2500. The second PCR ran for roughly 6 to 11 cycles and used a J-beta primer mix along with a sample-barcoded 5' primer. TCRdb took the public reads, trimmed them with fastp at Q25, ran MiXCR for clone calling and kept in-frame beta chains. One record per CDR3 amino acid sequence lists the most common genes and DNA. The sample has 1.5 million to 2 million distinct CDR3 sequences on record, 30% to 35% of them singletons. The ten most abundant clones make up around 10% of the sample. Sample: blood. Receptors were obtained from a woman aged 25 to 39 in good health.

In DNA, the CDR3 is TGTGCCAGCAGCGGGGACAGGGGGCATGGCTACACCTTC. Its translation: CASSGDRGHGYTF. This chain connects TRBV9 to TRBJ1-2, with TRBD1 matching over 12 bases. V trimming: 3 bases; J trimming: 6 bases; junction bases outside the gene matches: 0. Germline CDR1 is SGDLS and CDR2 is YYNGEE. The CDR3 length is 13 residues.

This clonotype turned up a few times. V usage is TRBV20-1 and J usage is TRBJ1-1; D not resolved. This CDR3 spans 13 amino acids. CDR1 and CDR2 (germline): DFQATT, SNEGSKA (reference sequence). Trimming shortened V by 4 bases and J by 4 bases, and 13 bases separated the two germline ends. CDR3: CSAIGVMGTEAFF. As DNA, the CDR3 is TGCAGTGCTATTGGGGTGATGGGCACTGAAGCTTTCTTT.